These 20 T cell receptor beta chains were all obtained from the same sample, sequenced in a study of T cells in localized non-small cell lung cancer. TCRdb's table, derived via immunoSEQ multiplex PCR, lists solely in-frame clones and lacks some. The data hold 6,500 to 10,000 clones, with around 87% observed a single time. The sequences come from peripheral blood, collected before any cancer treatment. The origin of the receptors is a male donor aged 60 or older with stage III lung adenocarcinoma.

The chain carries TRBV28 and TRBJ2-5; 7 bases fit TRBD1. Germline values: CDR1 MDHEN, CDR2 SYDVKM. The CDR3 covers 14 residues. V trimming: 5 bases; J trimming: 1 base; junction bases outside the gene matches: 4. CDR3 amino acids: CASSIRTGQETQYF. The CDR3 DNA is TGTGCCAGCAGTATCCGGACAGGCCAAGAGACCCAGTACTTC.

The chain carries TRBV28 and TRBJ1-3; D is uncertain. The CDR3 sequence is 14 residues long. Between the trimmed V and J ends, which lost 7 bases and 0 bases, there was a span of 10 bases. Looked up from germline, CDR1 is MDHEN and CDR2 is SYDVKM. The CDR3 loop reads CASTPVDSGNTIYF. DNA for the CDR3: TGTGCCAGCACACCGGTTGACTCTGGAAACACCATATATTTT.

V is TRBV29-1 and J is TRBJ2-1; tentatively, D is TRBD2 (6 bases). The CDR3 runs to 14 residues. V lost 5 bases to trimming and J lost 7 bases, with 18 bases between them. Germline V CDR1 and CDR2: SQVTM, ANQGSEA. The CDR3 nucleotides read TGCAGCGTTCAACCGTCTGGGGCGGGAAATGAGCAGTTCTTC. This translates into CSVQPSGAGNEQFF.

The CDR3 here is CTSSQERADTGNTIYF. DNA of the CDR3: TGCACCAGCAGCCAAGAGAGGGCTGACACTGGAAACACCATATATTTT. The rearrangement uses TRBV1 and TRBJ1-3. TRBV1 is designated a pseudogene. The CDR3 loop spans 16 amino acids.

The genes are TRBV28 and TRBJ2-4; D not resolved. The CDR3 contains 13 residues. Germline loops: CDR1 MDHEN, CDR2 SYDVKM. Trimming shortened V by 4 bases and J by 9 bases, and 13 bases separated the two germline ends. The CDR3 DNA sequence: TGTGCCAGCAGTTCCGGACGGGTTGGCATTCAGTACTTC. Its protein is CASSSGRVGIQYF.

V usage is TRBV9 and J usage is TRBJ2-7; no definite D call. Germline V gene sequence: CDR1 SGDLS, CDR2 YYNGEE. The CDR3 covers 14 residues. V was clipped by 0 bases and J by 0 bases, with 7 bases between them. The CDR3 DNA follows: TGTGCCAGCAGCGTAGGCGTGAGCTCCTACGAGCAGTACTTC. It codes for CASSVGVSSYEQYF.

This chain connects TRBV4-3 to TRBJ2-1; D gene unclear. V dropped 3 bases and J dropped 2 bases, with 11 bases sitting between them. Per germline, CDR1 LGHNA and CDR2 YSLEER. The CDR3 extends over 15 amino acids. The CDR3 spells CASSQTTWAYNEQFF. CDR3 sequence (DNA): TGCGCCAGCAGCCAGACCACTTGGGCCTACAATGAGCAGTTCTTC.

This clone was seen once. The chain is built from TRBV25-1 and TRBJ2-1; the match to TRBD2 covers 7 bases. Per the germline V gene, CDR1 is MGHDK and CDR2 is SYGVNS. The CDR3 sequence is 16 residues long. The V gene end was trimmed by 3 bases and the J gene end by 8 bases; junction bases not matched to a gene: 13. The CDR3 nucleotides are TGTGCCAGCAGTGACCCTTCTAGCGGACTCAGGGATGAGCAGTTCTTC. Translated: CASSDPSSGLRDEQFF.

The chain couples TRBV9 to TRBJ2-1; TRBD2 matches 8 bases. CDR3 length equals 16 residues. Germline V lookup: CDR1 SGDLS, CDR2 YYNGEE. Trimming removed 0 bases from V and 4 bases from J; junction bases left unmatched: 6. CDR3 DNA: TGTGCCAGCAGCGTAGGAACTAGCGGAACTTACAATGAGCAGTTCTTC. Translating it yields CASSVGTSGTYNEQFF.

CDR3 bases: TGCGCCAGCAGCCAATGGACAGGGGGCACCGGGGAGCTGTTTTTT. Its protein is CASSQWTGGTGELFF. V usage is TRBV5-1 and J usage is TRBJ2-2; TRBD1 aligns across 10 bases. The junction had 4 bases not matched to a gene; V was cut back by 4 bases and J by 4 bases. Looked up from germline, CDR1 is SGHRS and CDR2 is YFSETQ. The CDR3 length is 15 residues.

J is TRBJ2-2 and V is TRBV4-2; possibly TRBD2 for D (5 bases). CDR1 and CDR2 (germline): LGHNA, YNFKEQ. This CDR3 is 17 amino acids long. Trimming pared 4 bases from V and 0 bases from J, leaving 15 bases between. The CDR3 DNA sequence: TGTGCCAGCAGCCCGAGGGTCCTAGCATCGAACACCGGGGAGCTGTTTTTT. Residues: CASSPRVLASNTGELFF.

This chain connects TRBV11-2 to TRBJ2-5, with D possibly being TRBD2 (7 bases). CDR1 and CDR2 (germline): SGHAT, FQNNGV. Trimming pared 1 base from V and 4 bases from J, leaving 10 bases between. The CDR3 contains 14 residues. CDR3 DNA sequence: TGTGCCAGCAGCTTAGGAGGGGGGGGAGAGACCCAGTACTTC. It specifies CASSLGGGGETQYF.

The genes are TRBV2 and TRBJ2-1, with TRBD2 matching over 7 bases. The CDR3 has 15 amino acids. The J segment lost 5 bases and the V segment lost 6 bases, leaving 10 bases of the junction unmatched. Germline V gives CDR1 SNHLY, CDR2 FYNNEI. The CDR3 sequence is CASRGGSLGDNEQFF. CDR3 sequence (DNA): TGTGCCAGCAGGGGGGGGAGCCTTGGGGACAATGAGCAGTTCTTC.

J is TRBJ2-1 and V is TRBV29-1, with D maybe TRBD1 (7 bases). The CDR3 is 11 amino acids. CDR1 is SQVTM and CDR2 is ANQGSEA in the germline V gene. The CDR3 loop is CTLWTGGSQFF. CDR3 in DNA: TGCACTCTCTGGACAGGAGGGTCGCAGTTCTTC.

The gene calls are TRBV27 and TRBJ1-2, with 7 positions matching TRBD1. After removal of 3 bases from V and 4 bases from J, the junction contained 8 bases not matched to a gene. This CDR3 contains 15 residues. Germline CDR1 and CDR2: MNHEY and SMNVEV (reference sequence). CDR3 loop: CASSFKGQVVYGYTF. The CDR3 DNA is TGTGCCAGCAGTTTCAAAGGACAGGTCGTCTATGGCTACACCTTC.

V and J are TRBV18 and TRBJ1-1, with 7 bases identical to TRBD1. This CDR3 is 13 amino acids long. Germline CDR1 is KGHSH and CDR2 is LQKENI. The trim removed 2 bases at V and 8 bases at J, leaving 5 bases unmatched. The CDR3 DNA reads as TGTGCCAGCTCACCATTTACAGGGGAGGAAGCTTTCTTT. It specifies CASSPFTGEEAFF. Full variable domain (rest looked up from reference TRBV18 and TRBJ1-1): NAGVMQNPRHLVRRRGQEARLRCSPMKGHSHVYWYRQLPEEGLKFMVYLQKENIIDESGMPKERFSAEFPKEGPSILRIQQVVRGDSAAYFCASSPFTGEEAFFGQGTRLTVV.

This chain links TRBV7-6 with TRBJ2-7; 8 nucleotides align to TRBD2. This CDR3 comprises 15 residues. Trimming removed 4 bases from V and 3 bases from J; junction bases left unmatched: 8. In germline, CDR1 is SGHVS, CDR2 FNYEAQ. In DNA, the CDR3 is TGTGCCAGCAGCTCCTACCCGGGGGGGCACTACGAGCAGTACTTC. It yields the protein CASSSYPGGHYEQYF.

V is TRBV11-2 and J is TRBJ2-3; D unresolved. Germline V CDR1 and CDR2: SGHAT, FQNNGV. Deletions cut 0 bases from V and 2 bases from J, with 6 bases between. This CDR3 spans 14 amino acids. The CDR3 here is CASSLDRNTDTQYF. CDR3 bases: TGTGCCAGCAGCTTAGATCGGAACACAGATACGCAGTATTTT.

The rearrangement uses TRBV9 and TRBJ2-3, with 9 bases fitting TRBD2. This CDR3 spans 15 amino acids. Germline-derived CDR1 and CDR2 are SGDLS and YYNGEE. V lost 7 bases, J lost 0 bases, and 6 bases stayed unmatched. This CDR3 is CASGLSGSSTDTQYF. CDR3 bases: TGTGCCAGCGGCCTTAGCGGGAGTAGCACAGATACGCAGTATTTT.

The J gene is TRBJ1-4, the V gene TRBV5-1; D is possibly TRBD1 (5 bases). Germline V gene sequence: CDR1 SGHRS, CDR2 YFSETQ. Trimming left V 0 bases short and J 8 bases short, with 14 bases between. The CDR3 extends over 15 amino acids. The CDR3 loop is CASSLEGGGWEKLFF. The CDR3 DNA reads as TGCGCCAGCAGCTTGGAGGGCGGGGGTTGGGAAAAACTGTTTTTT.